These T cell receptor beta chains were read from a single sample in a study of blood T cell repertoires in COVID-19. Clones were sequenced by immunoSEQ multiplex PCR, and TCRdb holds only the in-frame ones, with some missing. Here the sample spans about 200,000 clones, approximately 86% being singletons. Source material: PBMCs or T cells enriched from blood (not recorded which). The receptors were sampled from a middle-aged woman with acute COVID-19. Both conserved end residues are part of each CDR3. D genes are given only for firm matches. A row's size may be missing; if present it is once, few, many or a size class.

TRBJ1-5 TRBV2 few NA TGTGCCATAAGAGGCAGCAATCAGCCCCAGCATTTT CAIRGSNQPQHF
TRBJ2-1 TRBV28 NA NA TGTGCCAGCAGTCCCTCGCAGGGGTTAAATGAGCAGTTCTTC CASSPSQGLNEQFF
TRBJ2-1 TRBV4-2 NA TRBD1 TGTGCCAGCAGCCAAGGGAGGACAGGGGATGATGAGCAGTTCTTC CASSQGRTGDDEQFF
TRBJ2-3 TRBV7-9 NA NA TGTGCCAGCAGCTTAGCGCAGGGGCCCACAGATACGCAGTATTTT CASSLAQGPTDTQYF
TRBJ1-1 TRBV7-2 NA NA TGTGCCAGCAGCTTAGGGCAGTGGAACACTGAAGCTTTCTTT CASSLGQWNTEAFF
TRBJ2-1 TRBV6-5 few TRBD1 TGTGCCAGCAGTTCCCGGGACAGGGGAAACAATGAGCAGTTCTTC CASSSRDRGNNEQFF
TRBJ2-1 TRBV5-1 NA NA TGCGCCAGCAGCTTGGCAGGGGCCGACAATGAGCAGTTCTTC CASSLAGADNEQFF
TRBJ2-1 TRBV27 NA TRBD2 TGTGCCAGCAGTCCTAGCGGAGGGGTGGGCAATGAGCAGTTCTTC CASSPSGGVGNEQFF
TRBJ2-7 TRBV5-1 NA TRBD1 TGCGCCAGCAGTACACAGGGGCCTTCCTCCTACGAGCAGTACTTC CASSTQGPSSYEQYF
TRBJ1-5 TRBV28 few NA TGTGCCAGCTCACAGCCTAATCAGCCCCAGCATTTT CASSQPNQPQHF
TRBJ2-7 TRBV5-6 NA NA TGTGCCAGCAGCTACTCCCATCCATACGAGCAGTACTTC CASSYSHPYEQYF
TRBJ2-7 TRBV18 NA NA TGTGCCAGCTCACCCCAAAATGAGCAGTACTTC CASSPQNEQYF
TRBJ1-1 TRBV18 NA TRBD1 TGTGCCAGCTCACCCCTGGGACAGCGGAACACTGAAGCTTTCTTT CASSPLGQRNTEAFF
TRBJ1-2 TRBV28 NA NA TGTGCCAGCAGCCGATTGGGAGTCTATGGCTACACCTTC CASSRLGVYGYTF
TRBJ1-2 TRBV27 NA NA TGTGCCAGCAGTCCTAACGGGAACCCACCGCTCGGCTACACCTTC CASSPNGNPPLGYTF
TRBJ2-2 TRBV10-1 few NA TGCGCCAGCAGTGACCGCCCGGGACACCCAAACACCGGGGAGCTGTTTTTT CASSDRPGHPNTGELFF
TRBJ1-1 TRBV6-6 NA TRBD1 TGTGCCAGCAGTTACGGTGGGACAGGGGAGACTGAAGCTTTCTTT CASSYGGTGETEAFF
TRBJ2-7 TRBV28 NA NA TGTGCCAGCAGCTCTCACTCTGGCCGGGCCTACGAGCAGTACTTC CASSSHSGRAYEQYF
TRBJ2-1 TRBV7-3 NA NA TGTGCCAGCAGCTCCGGAGGGGACAATGAGCAGTTCTTC CASSSGGDNEQFF
TRBJ2-7 TRBV28 NA TRBD2 TGTGCCAGCAACCCCACTAGCGGGAGGGTCCGCGAGCAGTACTTC CASNPTSGRVREQYF
TRBJ2-1 TRBV27 NA NA TGTGCCAGCAGTTTGCACGGACCGGGGAATGAGCAGTTCTTC CASSLHGPGNEQFF
TRBJ2-1 TRBV9 NA TRBD2 TGTGCCAGCAGCGTGTCGGGAGGATCAACCTACAATGAGCAGTTCTTC CASSVSGGSTYNEQFF
TRBJ2-2 TRBV24-1 few NA TGTGCCACCAGTGACCGCAGGGGCAGGGACCTTGGGGAGCTGTTTTTT CATSDRRGRDLGELFF
TRBJ2-1 TRBV7-3 NA TRBD2 TGTGCCAGCAGCTCCCCCCGGGCGGGAGGGCCGGTTGAGCAGTTCTTC CASSSPRAGGPVEQFF
TRBJ2-2 TRBV7-3 many NA TGTGCCAGCAGCTTGAGAGGGACCGGGGAGCTGTTTTTT CASSLRGTGELFF
TRBJ2-1 TRBV4-3 NA TRBD2 TGCGCCAGCAGCCAAGATGAGAGCGGGAGGGATGAGCAGTTCTTC CASSQDESGRDEQFF
TRBJ2-1 TRBV7-3 few TRBD2 TGTGCCAGCAGCATCCTAGCGGACTCCTACAATGAGCAGTTCTTC CASSILADSYNEQFF
TRBJ1-5 TRBV18 NA NA TGTGCCAGCTCCGCCTCAGTGGGAGGGGCAAATCAGCCCCAGCATTTT CASSASVGGANQPQHF
TRBJ2-7 TRBV10-3 NA TRBD2 TGTGCCATCAGTGAGCTAGCGGGAGGACCCTACGAGCAGTACTTC CAISELAGGPYEQYF
TRBJ2-5 TRBV11-2 NA NA TGTGCCAGCAGCCAATCCCGGGGCCAAGAGACCCAGTACTTC CASSQSRGQETQYF
TRBJ2-7 TRBV15 NA TRBD2 TGTGCCACCAGCACCCCCGGGACTAGCGGGATTTCCTACGAGCAGTACTTC CATSTPGTSGISYEQYF